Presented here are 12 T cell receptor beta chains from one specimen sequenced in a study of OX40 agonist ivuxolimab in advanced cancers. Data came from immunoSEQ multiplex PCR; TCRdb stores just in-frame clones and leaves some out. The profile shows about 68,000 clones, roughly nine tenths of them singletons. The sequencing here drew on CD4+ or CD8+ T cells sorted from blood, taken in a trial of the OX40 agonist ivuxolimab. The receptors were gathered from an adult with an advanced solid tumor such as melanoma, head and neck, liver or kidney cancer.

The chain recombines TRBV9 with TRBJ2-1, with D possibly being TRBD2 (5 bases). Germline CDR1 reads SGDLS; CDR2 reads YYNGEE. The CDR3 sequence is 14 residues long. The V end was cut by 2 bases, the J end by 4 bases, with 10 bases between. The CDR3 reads CASSVSSLYNEQFF. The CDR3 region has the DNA TGTGCCAGCAGCGTTTCTAGCCTATACAATGAGCAGTTCTTC.

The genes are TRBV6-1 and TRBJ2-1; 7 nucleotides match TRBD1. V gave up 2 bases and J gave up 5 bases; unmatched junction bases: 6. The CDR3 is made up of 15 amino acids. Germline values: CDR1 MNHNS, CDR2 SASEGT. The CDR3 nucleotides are TGTGCCAGCAGTGAAAACAGGGGCGCAAACAATGAGCAGTTCTTC. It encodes CASSENRGANNEQFF.

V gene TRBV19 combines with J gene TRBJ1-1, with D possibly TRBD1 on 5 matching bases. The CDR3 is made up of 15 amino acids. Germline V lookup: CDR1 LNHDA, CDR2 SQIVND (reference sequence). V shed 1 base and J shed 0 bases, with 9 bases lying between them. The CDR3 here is CASSIGPGMNTEAFF. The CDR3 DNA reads TGTGCCAGTAGTATAGGTCCAGGGATGAACACTGAAGCTTTCTTT.

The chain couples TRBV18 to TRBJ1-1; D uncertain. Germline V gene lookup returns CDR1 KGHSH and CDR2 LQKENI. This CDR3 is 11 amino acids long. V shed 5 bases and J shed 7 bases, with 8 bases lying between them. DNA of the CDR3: TGTGCCAGCTCATCGACTGGTGAAGCTTTCTTT. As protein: CASSSTGEAFF.

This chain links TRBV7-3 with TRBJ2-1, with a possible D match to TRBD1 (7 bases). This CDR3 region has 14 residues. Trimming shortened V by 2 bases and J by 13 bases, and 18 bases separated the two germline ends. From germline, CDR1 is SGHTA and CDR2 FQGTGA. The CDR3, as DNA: TGTGCCAGCAGCTTAGTTGGAGGGGGCGAAGTTCAGTTCTTC. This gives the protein CASSLVGGGEVQFF.

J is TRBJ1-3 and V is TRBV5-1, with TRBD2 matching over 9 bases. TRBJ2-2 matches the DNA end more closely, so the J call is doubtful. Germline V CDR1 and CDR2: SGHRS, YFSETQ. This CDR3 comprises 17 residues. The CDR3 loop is CASSSRIAGEGTGELFF. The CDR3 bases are TGCGCCAGCAGCTCAAGAATAGCGGGAGAGGGTACCGGGGAGCTGTTTTTT.

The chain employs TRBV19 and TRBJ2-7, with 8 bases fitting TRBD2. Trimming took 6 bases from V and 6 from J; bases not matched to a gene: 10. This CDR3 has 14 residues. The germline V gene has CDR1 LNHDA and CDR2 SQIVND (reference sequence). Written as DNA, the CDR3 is TGTGCCAGTAGCCCGGGAGGGAGTGCCGGCGAGCAGTACTTC. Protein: CASSPGGSAGEQYF. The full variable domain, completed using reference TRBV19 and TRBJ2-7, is DGGITQSPKYLFRKEGQNVTLSCEQNLNHDAMYWYRQDPGQGLRLIYYSQIVNDFQKGDIAEGYSVSREKKESFPLTVTSAQKNPTAFYLCASSPGGSAGEQYFGPGTRLTVT.

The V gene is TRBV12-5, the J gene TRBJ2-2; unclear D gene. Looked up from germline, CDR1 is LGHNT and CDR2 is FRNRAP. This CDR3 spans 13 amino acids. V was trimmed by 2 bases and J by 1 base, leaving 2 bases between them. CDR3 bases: TGTGCTAGTGGTTTGCAGAACACCGGGGAGCTGTTTTTT. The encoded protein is CASGLQNTGELFF. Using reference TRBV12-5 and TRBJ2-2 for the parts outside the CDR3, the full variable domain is DARVTQTPRHKVTEMGQEVTMRCQPILGHNTVFWYRQTMMQGLELLAYFRNRAPLDDSGMPKDRFSAEMPDATLATLKIQPSEPRDSAVYFCASGLQNTGELFFGEGSRLTVL.

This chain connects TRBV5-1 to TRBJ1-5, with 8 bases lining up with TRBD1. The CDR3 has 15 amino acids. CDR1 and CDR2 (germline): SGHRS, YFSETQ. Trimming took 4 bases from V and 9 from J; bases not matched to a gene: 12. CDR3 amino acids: CASSPGTGGRRPQHF. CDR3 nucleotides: TGCGCCAGCAGCCCTGGGACAGGAGGGCGACGGCCCCAGCATTTT.

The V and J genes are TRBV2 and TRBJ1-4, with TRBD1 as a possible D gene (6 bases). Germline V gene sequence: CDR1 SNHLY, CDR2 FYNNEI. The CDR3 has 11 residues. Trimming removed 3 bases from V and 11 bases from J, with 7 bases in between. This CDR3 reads CASSERGKLFF. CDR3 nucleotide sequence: TGTGCCAGCAGTGAGAGGGGGAAACTGTTTTTT.

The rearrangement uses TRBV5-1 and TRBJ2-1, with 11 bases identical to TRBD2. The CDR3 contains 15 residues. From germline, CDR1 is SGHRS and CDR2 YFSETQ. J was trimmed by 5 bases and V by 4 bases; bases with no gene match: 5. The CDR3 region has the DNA TGCGCCAGCAGCATGACTAGCGGGATGAACAATGAGCAGTTCTTC. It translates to CASSMTSGMNNEQFF. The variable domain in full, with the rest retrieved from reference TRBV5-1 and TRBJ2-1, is KAGVTQTPRYLIKTRGQQVTLSCSPISGHRSVSWYQQTPGQGLQFLFEYFSETQRNKGNFPGRFSGRQFSNSRSEMNVSTLELGDSALYLCASSMTSGMNNEQFFGPGTRLTVL.

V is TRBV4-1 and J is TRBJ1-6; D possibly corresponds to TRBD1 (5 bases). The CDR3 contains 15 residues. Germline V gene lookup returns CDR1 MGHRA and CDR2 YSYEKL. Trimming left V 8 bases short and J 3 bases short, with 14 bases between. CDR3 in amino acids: CASADQGRYNSPLHF. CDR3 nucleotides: TGCGCCAGCGCCGATCAGGGACGCTATAATTCACCCCTCCACTTT.